Sequencing of this T cell receptor (beta chain) was carried out in a study of blood T cells in healthy people across ages. This clonotype came up many times. The second PCR ran about 6 to 12 cycles with a sample-barcoded 5' primer and J-beta primers. TCRdb analysed the 5' RACE reads with MiXCR anew, one entry per CDR3 protein. The table records under 950,000 distinct CDR3 sequences, 22% of them present only once. Trimming stripped 0 bases from V and 2 bases from J, with 11 bases between. Germline CDR1 SGHRS, CDR2 YFSETQ. The CDR3 spans 15 residues. The TCR originated in a man between 70 and 80 years old in good health. The chain links TRBV5-1 to TRBJ1-1; tentative D call: TRBD1 (6 bases). The sample consisted of blood. Here the CDR3 reads CASSLGTVFNTEAFF. The CDR3 DNA follows: TGCGCCAGCAGCTTGGGGACAGTTTTTAACACTGAAGCTTTCTTT.